One and the same sample provided the 20 T cell receptor beta chains below, sequenced in a study of shared clonotypes between healthy human individuals (dated by TCRdb to about 2020). For the CD8 naive samples, CD45RO-negative cells were positively selected for CCR7, yielding a CD45RA+CCR7+ population from which TemRA cells were excluded. The protocol used for the library was the immunoSEQ multiplex PCR assay. TCRdb's version of the immuneACCESS table is confined to in-frame rearrangements and falls short of the full clone set. An unresolved V gene accounts for under half of the shortfall where checked; the remainder is of unknown origin. The sample table contains about 2.1 million clones; only one count was recorded for about 93% of them. Of the sample, around 1.8% falls within the top ten clones. Sequencing input: naive CD8+ T cells from PBMCs. The intended sense of this specimen's cell subset or site label: CD45RA+CCR7+. The receptors shown here come from a man aged 18 to 30 in good health. Some clones in this sample may be carry-over from other donors' samples.

This clone showed up just once. This sequence joins TRBV27 and TRBJ2-7; 9 nucleotides line up with TRBD2. The CDR3 is 16 residues long. Germline loops: CDR1 MNHEY, CDR2 SMNVEV (reference sequence). V dropped 6 bases and J dropped 6; count of bases not matched to a gene: 15. As DNA, the CDR3 is TGTGCCAGCAGCTCCCCCTCCCTAGCGGGATCCGGCGAGCAGTACTTC. Protein product: CASSSPSLAGSGEQYF.

The chain carries TRBV10-3 and TRBJ2-7; D is perhaps TRBD1 or TRBD2 (5 bases each). The CDR3 runs 14 residues. Germline V gene data show CDR1 as ENHRY and CDR2 as SYGVKD. V dropped 8 bases and J dropped 3 bases, with 17 bases sitting between them. The CDR3 sequence: CAISYGGRSYEQYF. CDR3 coding DNA: TGTGCCATCTCTTATGGGGGAAGAAGCTACGAGCAGTACTTC.

This rearrangement joins TRBV5-1 to TRBJ1-1; no clear D gene. Trimming cost V 4 bases and J 1 base, with 20 bases left between them. The CDR3 spans 17 residues. CDR1 is SGHRS and CDR2 is YFSETQ in the germline V gene. The CDR3 DNA reads as TGCGCCAGCAGCAGTGATCGGACGGCTTACAAGAACACTGAAGCTTTCTTT. Its translation: CASSSDRTAYKNTEAFF. The full variable domain, in which reference TRBV5-1 and TRBJ1-1 provide the parts outside the CDR3, is KAGVTQTPRYLIKTRGQQVTLSCSPISGHRSVSWYQQTPGQGLQFLFEYFSETQRNKGNFPGRFSGRQFSNSRSEMNVSTLELGDSALYLCASSSDRTAYKNTEAFFGQGTRLTVV.

The CDR3 DNA reads TGCGCCAGCTGCGGGGGCAACAATGAGCAGTTCTTC. Translation gives CASCGGNNEQFF. This chain connects TRBV10-2 to TRBJ2-1; the D gene is possibly TRBD2 (7 bases). Germline V gene lookup returns CDR1 WSHSY and CDR2 SAAADI. The CDR3 consists of 12 residues. V was shortened by 8 bases and J by 5 bases, with 10 bases between the two germline ends.

Concerning this clone itself: The same CDR3 arises from other DNA sequences in this sample as well. The chain uses TRBV15 and TRBJ2-7; D is uncertain. Trimming pared 1 base from V and 2 bases from J, leaving 9 bases between. This CDR3 is built from 14 residues. Germline V gives CDR1 LNHNV, CDR2 YYDKDF (reference sequence). The CDR3 region is CATSRGTGTYEQYF. In DNA, the CDR3 is TGTGCCACCAGCAGAGGAACCGGTACCTACGAGCAGTACTTC.

The chain carries TRBV13 and TRBJ2-2, with D perhaps matching TRBD2 (5 bases). Trimming removed 4 bases from V and 2 bases from J, with 23 bases in between. The CDR3 has 19 amino acids. The germline V gene has CDR1 PRHDT and CDR2 FYEKMQ (reference sequence). The CDR3 nucleotides read TGTGCCAGCAGCTACTATGGGGAGCAGATCCCAATCAACACCGGGGAGCTGTTTTTT. Its protein is CASSYYGEQIPINTGELFF.

Points on this clone: Additional DNA sequences in this sample encode the identical CDR3. This rearrangement joins TRBV27 to TRBJ2-1; tentatively, D is TRBD1 or TRBD2 (6 bases each). The germline V gene has CDR1 MNHEY and CDR2 SMNVEV (reference sequence). This CDR3 spans 13 amino acids. Trimming took off 2 bases at V and 8 bases at J, with 10 bases between the two ends. This CDR3 is CASSLRGRDEQFF. CDR3 bases: TGTGCCAGCAGTTTACGGGGGCGGGATGAGCAGTTCTTC.

This clone was counted only a few times. This chain links TRBV10-3 with TRBJ1-5; D unresolved. Deletions cut 0 bases from V and 3 bases from J, with 9 bases between. This CDR3 is built from 15 residues. Germline assignment: CDR1 ENHRY and CDR2 SYGVKD. In DNA form, the CDR3 reads TGTGCCATCAGTGAGTCGAGAGGGATCAATCAGCCCCAGCATTTT. Amino acids: CAISESRGINQPQHF.

The V call is TRBV4-1, the J call TRBJ2-7; D might be TRBD2 (6 bases). The germline V gene has CDR1 MGHRA and CDR2 YSYEKL. This CDR3 spans 15 amino acids. The V gene lost 0 bases and the J gene lost 0 bases, with 9 bases spanning the gap. The CDR3 is CASSQDGTHSYEQYF. In nucleotides, the CDR3 is TGCGCCAGCAGCCAAGACGGGACTCACTCCTACGAGCAGTACTTC.

The gene calls are TRBV2 and TRBJ2-1; 9 bases align to TRBD2. Unmatched junction bases numbered 12, after V lost 2 bases and J lost 4 bases. There are 18 residues in the CDR3. Per germline, CDR1 SNHLY and CDR2 FYNNEI. The CDR3 coding sequence is TGTGCCAGCAGTGAACAAGTCAGGACTAGCGCCCCTTACAATGAGCAGTTCTTC. Protein product: CASSEQVRTSAPYNEQFF.

On this clone itself: Other DNA sequences within the sample encode an identical CDR3. The chain uses TRBV19 and TRBJ2-1; D perhaps matches TRBD1 (6 bases). CDR1 is LNHDA and CDR2 is SQIVND in the germline V gene (reference sequence). CDR3 size: 13 residues. V gave up 3 bases and J gave up 7 bases, with 10 bases separating them. The CDR3 DNA reads TGTGCCAGTAGTATGGGACAAGGGAATGAGCAGTTCTTC. Translating it yields CASSMGQGNEQFF.

The chain recombines TRBV30 with TRBJ2-7; 14 bases are shared with TRBD2. Trimming removed 3 bases from V and 5 bases from J; junction bases left unmatched: 3. There are 14 residues in the CDR3. CDR1 GTSNPN and CDR2 SVGIG come from the germline V gene (reference sequence). CDR3 nucleotide sequence: TGTGCCTGGAGGACTAGCGGGAGGGTCAACGAGCAGTACTTC. Its protein is CAWRTSGRVNEQYF.

In nucleotides, the CDR3 is TGTGCCAGCAGCTCACGGACTAGCTCCTACGAGCAGTACTTC. Protein: CASSSRTSSYEQYF. The chain is built from TRBV7-6 and TRBJ2-7, with 7 bases identical to TRBD2. CDR3 length: 14 residues. CDR1 and CDR2 (germline): SGHVS, FNYEAQ. V lost 4 bases and J lost 0; bases outside the gene matches: 3. Combining the CDR3 with reference TRBV7-6 and TRBJ2-7 gives the whole variable domain GAGVSQSPRYKVTKRGQDVALRCDPISGHVSLYWYRQALGQGPEFLTYFNYEAQQDKSGLPNDRFSAERPEGSISTLTIQRTEQRDSAMYRCASSSRTSSYEQYFGPGTRLTVT.

V is TRBV28 and J is TRBJ2-2; TRBD1 agrees at 7 bases. Germline-derived CDR1 and CDR2 are MDHEN and SYDVKM. Trimming took 6 bases from V and 3 from J; bases not matched to a gene: 1. The CDR3 contains 13 residues. The CDR3 bases are TGTGCCAGCAGAGGACAGGACACCGGGGAGCTGTTTTTT. It is translated as CASRGQDTGELFF.

The chain is built from TRBV2 and TRBJ2-1, with a possible D match to TRBD1 (5 bases). This CDR3 spans 15 amino acids. Germline V gene sequence: CDR1 SNHLY, CDR2 FYNNEI. V was shortened by 10 bases and J by 7 bases, with 23 bases between the two germline ends. CDR3 DNA sequence: TGTGCCACCTTTGACGGTCGACAGCCGTGGAATGAGCAGTTCTTC. This encodes CATFDGRQPWNEQFF.

V gene TRBV4-1 combines with J gene TRBJ2-7; the D is unclear. The V gene's germline CDR1 is MGHRA and CDR2 YSYEKL. V was shortened by 3 bases and J by 2 bases, with 17 bases between the two germline ends. The CDR3 covers 16 residues. In nucleotides, the CDR3 is TGCGCCAGCAGCCATTCCGGGTCGTCCCTAACCTACGAGCAGTACTTC. This encodes CASSHSGSSLTYEQYF.

This sequence joins TRBV4-2 and TRBJ2-7; TRBD2 aligns across 8 bases. Germline V lookup: CDR1 LGHNA, CDR2 YNFKEQ. The CDR3 is made up of 12 amino acids. Trimming at V came to 11 bases and at J to 4 bases, leaving 7 bases not matched to a gene. CDR3 nucleotides: TGTGCCTCTCGGACTAGCTCGTACGAGCAGTACTTC. Residues: CASRTSSYEQYF.

This chain connects TRBV4-1 to TRBJ2-7; possible D gene TRBD2, 6 bases. CDR3 length: 14 amino acids. Trimming removed 1 base at V and 3 bases at J, with 10 bases between. Germline V gives CDR1 MGHRA, CDR2 YSYEKL. The CDR3 DNA follows: TGCGCCAGCAGCCAAGCGGGAGTAGTCTACGAGCAGTACTTC. Amino acids: CASSQAGVVYEQYF.

V usage is TRBV7-9 and J usage is TRBJ2-7; D remains ambiguous. The V gene's germline CDR1 is SEHNR and CDR2 FQNEAQ (reference sequence). The CDR3 is made up of 14 amino acids. V dropped 5 bases and J dropped 2 bases, with 13 bases sitting between them. CDR3 in DNA: TGTGCCAGCAGCCTAACTCCCCTAGCCTACGAGCAGTACTTC. Translation gives CASSLTPLAYEQYF.

This clone has only one observation. This chain joins TRBV13 and TRBJ2-1; D is possibly TRBD2 (5 bases). V was cut by 0 bases and J by 8 bases, with 14 bases left in between. Per germline, CDR1 PRHDT and CDR2 FYEKMQ (reference sequence). The CDR3 runs to 15 residues. The CDR3 nucleotides are TGTGCCAGCAGCTTAGGGGTAGCGTTGAACCATGAGCAGTTCTTC. Amino acid sequence: CASSLGVALNHEQFF.